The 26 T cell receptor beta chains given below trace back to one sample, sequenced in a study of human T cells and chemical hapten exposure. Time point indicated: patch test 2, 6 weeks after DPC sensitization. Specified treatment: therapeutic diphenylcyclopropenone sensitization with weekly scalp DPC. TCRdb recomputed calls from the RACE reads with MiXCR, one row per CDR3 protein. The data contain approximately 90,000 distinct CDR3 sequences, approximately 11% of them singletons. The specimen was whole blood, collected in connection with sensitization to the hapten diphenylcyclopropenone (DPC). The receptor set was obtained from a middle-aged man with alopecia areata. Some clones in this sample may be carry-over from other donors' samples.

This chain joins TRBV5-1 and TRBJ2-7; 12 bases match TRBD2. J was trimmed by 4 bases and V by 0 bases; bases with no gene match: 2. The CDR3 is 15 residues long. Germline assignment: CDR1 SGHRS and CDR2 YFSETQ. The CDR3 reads CASSLGLAGEYEQYV. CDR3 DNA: TGCGCCAGCAGCTTGGGACTAGCGGGGGAGTACGAGCAGTACGTC.

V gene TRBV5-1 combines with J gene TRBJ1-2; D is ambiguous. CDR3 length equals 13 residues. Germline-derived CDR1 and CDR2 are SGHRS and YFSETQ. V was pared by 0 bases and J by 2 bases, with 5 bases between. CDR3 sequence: CASSLDRNYGYTF. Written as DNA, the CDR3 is TGCGCCAGCAGCTTGGACAGAAACTATGGCTACACCTTC.

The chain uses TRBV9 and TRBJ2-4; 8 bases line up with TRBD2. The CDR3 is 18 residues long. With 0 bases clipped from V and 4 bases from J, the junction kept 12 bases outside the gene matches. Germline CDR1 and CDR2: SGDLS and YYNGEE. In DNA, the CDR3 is TGTGCCAGCAGCGTAGATCCCACCCAGACTAGCGTGAAAAACATTCAGTACTTC. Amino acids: CASSVDPTQTSVKNIQYF.

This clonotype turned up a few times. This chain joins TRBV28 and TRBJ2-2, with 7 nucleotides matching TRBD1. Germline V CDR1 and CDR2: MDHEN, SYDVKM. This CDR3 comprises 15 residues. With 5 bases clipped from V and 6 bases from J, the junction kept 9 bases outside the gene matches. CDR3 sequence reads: CASSDDRERAGELFF. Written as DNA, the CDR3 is TGTGCCAGCAGTGACGACAGGGAACGGGCCGGGGAGCTGTTTTTT. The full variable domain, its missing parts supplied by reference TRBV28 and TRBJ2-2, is DVKVTQSSRYLVKRTGEKVFLECVQDMDHENMFWYRQDPGLGLRLIYFSYDVKMKEKGDIPEGYSVSREKKERFSLILESASTNQTSMYLCASSDDRERAGELFFGEGSRLTVL.

CDR3 protein: CASSQETGEAGANVLTF. CDR3 coding DNA: TGTGCCAGCAGCCAAGAAACTGGGGAGGCTGGGGCCAACGTCCTGACTTTC. V gene TRBV4-2 combines with J gene TRBJ2-6; weak D call: TRBD2 (6 bases). Germline V gene sequence: CDR1 LGHNA, CDR2 YNFKEQ. CDR3 size: 17 residues. Trimming took 0 bases from V and 2 from J, leaving 11 bases between them.

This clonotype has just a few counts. The CDR3 nucleotides read TGTGCCAGCAGTGAGTTTCCCTGGCGCCCCAAAAGTAAGGGGCAGTTCTTC. Translation: CASSEFPWRPKSKGQFF. The chain joins TRBV6-1 to TRBJ2-1; the D is unclear. The CDR3 runs 17 residues. Germline V gene data show CDR1 as MNHNS and CDR2 as SASEGT. V lost 3 bases and J 12 bases, leaving 27 bases between the germline ends.

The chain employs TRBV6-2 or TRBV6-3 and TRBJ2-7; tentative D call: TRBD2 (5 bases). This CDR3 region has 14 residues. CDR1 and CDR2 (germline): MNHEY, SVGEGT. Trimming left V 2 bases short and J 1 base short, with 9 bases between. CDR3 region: CASSYAGVSYEQYV. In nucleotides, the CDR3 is TGTGCCAGCAGTTACGCGGGTGTGTCCTACGAGCAGTACGTC.

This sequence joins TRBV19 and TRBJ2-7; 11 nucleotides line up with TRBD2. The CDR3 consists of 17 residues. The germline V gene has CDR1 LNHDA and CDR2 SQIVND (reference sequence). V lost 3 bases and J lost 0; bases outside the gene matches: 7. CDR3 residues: CASSMVAGGPYSYEQYF. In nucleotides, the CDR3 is TGTGCCAGTAGTATGGTAGCGGGAGGGCCATACTCCTACGAGCAGTACTTC.

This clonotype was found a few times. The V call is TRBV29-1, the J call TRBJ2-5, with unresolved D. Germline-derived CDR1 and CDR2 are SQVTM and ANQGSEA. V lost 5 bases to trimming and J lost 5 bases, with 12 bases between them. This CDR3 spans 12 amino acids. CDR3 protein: CSVPEFEETQYF. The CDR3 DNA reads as TGCAGCGTTCCGGAATTTGAGGAGACCCAGTACTTC.

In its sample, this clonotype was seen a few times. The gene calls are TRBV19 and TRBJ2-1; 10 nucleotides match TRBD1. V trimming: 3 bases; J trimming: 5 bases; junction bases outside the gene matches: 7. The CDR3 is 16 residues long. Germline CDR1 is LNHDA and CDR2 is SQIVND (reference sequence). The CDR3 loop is CASSILRDRGDNEQFF. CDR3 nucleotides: TGTGCCAGTAGTATTTTAAGGGACAGGGGAGACAATGAGCAGTTCTTC.

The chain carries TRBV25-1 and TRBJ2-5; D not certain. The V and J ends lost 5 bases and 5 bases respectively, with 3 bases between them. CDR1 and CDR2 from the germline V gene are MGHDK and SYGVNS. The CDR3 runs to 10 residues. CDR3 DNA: TGTGCCAGCAGTCCGGAGACCCAGTACTTC. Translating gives CASSPETQYF.

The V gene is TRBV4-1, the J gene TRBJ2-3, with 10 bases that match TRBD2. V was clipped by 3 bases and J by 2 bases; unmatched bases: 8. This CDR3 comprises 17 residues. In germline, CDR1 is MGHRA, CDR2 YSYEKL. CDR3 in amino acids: CASSHKREGGITDTQYF. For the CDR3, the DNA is TGCGCCAGCAGCCACAAGCGGGAGGGGGGGATCACAGATACGCAGTATTTT.

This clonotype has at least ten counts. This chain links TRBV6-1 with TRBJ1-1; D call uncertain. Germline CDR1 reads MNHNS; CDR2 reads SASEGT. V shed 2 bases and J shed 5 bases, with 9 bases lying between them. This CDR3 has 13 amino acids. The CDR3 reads CASSERRLTEAFF. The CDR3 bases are TGTGCCAGCAGTGAAAGACGTTTAACTGAAGCTTTCTTT.

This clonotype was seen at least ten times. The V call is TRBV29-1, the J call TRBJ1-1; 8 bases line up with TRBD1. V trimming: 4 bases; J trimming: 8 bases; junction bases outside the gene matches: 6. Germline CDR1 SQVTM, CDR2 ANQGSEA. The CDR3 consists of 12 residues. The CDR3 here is CSVAADRAEAFF. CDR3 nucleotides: TGCAGCGTTGCAGCGGACAGGGCAGAAGCTTTCTTT.

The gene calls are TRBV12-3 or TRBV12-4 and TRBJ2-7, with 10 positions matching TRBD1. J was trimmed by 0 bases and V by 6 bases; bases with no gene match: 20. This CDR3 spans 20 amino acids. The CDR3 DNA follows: TGTGCCAGCAGCCGACAGGGGGCCTGTAGACTAGCGAACTACTCCTACGAGCAGTACGTC. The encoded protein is CASSRQGACRLANYSYEQYV.

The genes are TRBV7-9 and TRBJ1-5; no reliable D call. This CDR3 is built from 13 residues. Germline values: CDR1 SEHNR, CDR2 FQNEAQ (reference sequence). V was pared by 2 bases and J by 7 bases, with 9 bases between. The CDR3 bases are TGTGCCAGCAGCTTATATGGCGAGCAGCCCCAGCATTTT. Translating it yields CASSLYGEQPQHF.

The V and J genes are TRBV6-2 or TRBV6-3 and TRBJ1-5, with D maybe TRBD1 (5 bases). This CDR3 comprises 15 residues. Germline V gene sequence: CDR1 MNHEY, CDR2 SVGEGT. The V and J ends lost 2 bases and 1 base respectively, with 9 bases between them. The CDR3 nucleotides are TGTGCCAGCAGTTACGGGGGGGAAAGCAATCAGCCCCAGCATTTT. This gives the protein CASSYGGESNQPQHF.

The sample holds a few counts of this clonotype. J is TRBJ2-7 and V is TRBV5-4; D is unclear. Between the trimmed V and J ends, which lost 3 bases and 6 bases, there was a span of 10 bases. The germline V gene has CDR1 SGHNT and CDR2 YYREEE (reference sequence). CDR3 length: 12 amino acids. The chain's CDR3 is CASSSYRGEQYF. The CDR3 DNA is TGTGCCAGCAGCTCCTACCGCGGCGAGCAGTACTTC.

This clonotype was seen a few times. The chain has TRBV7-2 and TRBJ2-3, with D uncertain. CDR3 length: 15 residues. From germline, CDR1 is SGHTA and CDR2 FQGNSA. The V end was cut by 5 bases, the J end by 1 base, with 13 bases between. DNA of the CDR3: TGTGCCAGCAGCGTGTCTCGCGTCGGCACAGATACGCAGTATTTT. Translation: CASSVSRVGTDTQYF.

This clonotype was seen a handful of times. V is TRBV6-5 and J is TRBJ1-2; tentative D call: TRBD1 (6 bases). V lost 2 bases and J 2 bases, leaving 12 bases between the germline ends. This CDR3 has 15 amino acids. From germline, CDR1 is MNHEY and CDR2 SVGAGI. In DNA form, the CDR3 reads TGTGCCAGCAGTTACACGGCAGGGGACAACTATGGCTACACCTTC. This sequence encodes CASSYTAGDNYGYTF.

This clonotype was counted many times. CDR3 protein: CASSYSQATNEKLFF. For the CDR3, the DNA is TGTGCCAGCAGTTACTCGCAGGCAACTAATGAAAAACTGTTTTTT. The chain carries TRBV6-5 and TRBJ1-4, with no clear D. Between the trimmed V and J ends, which lost 0 bases and 0 bases, there was a span of 5 bases. The V gene's germline CDR1 is MNHEY and CDR2 SVGAGI. The CDR3 runs to 15 residues.

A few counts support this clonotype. In DNA form, the CDR3 reads TGCGCCAGCAGCTCGATGGGACTAGCGGAGACCTTTAGCACAGATACGCAGTATTTT. It specifies CASSSMGLAETFSTDTQYF. The chain uses TRBV5-1 and TRBJ2-3, with 11 bases aligning to TRBD2. CDR1 and CDR2 from the germline V gene are SGHRS and YFSETQ. V gave up 3 bases and J gave up 0 bases; unmatched junction bases: 12. This CDR3 has 19 amino acids.

The DNA for the CDR3 is TGTGCCAGCAGCCTAGGACTAGCGGGGACCGAGCAGTACGTC. It codes for CASSLGLAGTEQYV. The chain recombines TRBV5-5 with TRBJ2-7; TRBD2 matches at 12 bases. In germline, CDR1 is SGHKS, CDR2 YYEKEE (reference sequence). CDR3 length equals 14 residues. The junction had 5 bases not matched to a gene; V was cut back by 4 bases and J by 6 bases.

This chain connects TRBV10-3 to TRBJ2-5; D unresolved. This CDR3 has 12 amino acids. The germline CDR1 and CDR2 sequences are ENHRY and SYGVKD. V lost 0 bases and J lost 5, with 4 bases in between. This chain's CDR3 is CAISESLETQYF. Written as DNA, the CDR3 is TGTGCCATCAGTGAGTCCCTGGAGACCCAGTACTTC.

For the CDR3, the DNA is TGTGCCAGCAGCCTTCCCGGGGAAAGGGAGGAAAAACTGTTTTTT. This codes for CASSLPGEREEKLFF. This chain links TRBV11-2 with TRBJ1-4; D remains unclear. The V and J ends lost 5 bases and 8 bases respectively, with 18 bases between them. The CDR3 is made up of 15 amino acids. Germline CDR1 reads SGHAT; CDR2 reads FQNNGV.

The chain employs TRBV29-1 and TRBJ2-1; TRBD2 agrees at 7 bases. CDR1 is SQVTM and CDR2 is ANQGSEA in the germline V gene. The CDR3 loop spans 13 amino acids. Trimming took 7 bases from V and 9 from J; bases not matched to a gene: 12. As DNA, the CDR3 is TGCAGCGCCCTGGGAGGGAGTGCTGGTGAGCAGTTCTTC. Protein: CSALGGSAGEQFF.